This T cell receptor beta chain was obtained from a study of T cells in Graves' hyperthyroidism and ophthalmopathy (dated by TCRdb to 2018 to 2020). Turning to the overall study: Peripheral blood was sampled at the time of initial diagnosis, prior to any treatment. The roughly 91 discovery patients were randomly divided into training and test sets at a 7:3 ratio. The paper describes TCR Vbeta CDR3 sequencing of around 130 peripheral blood samples, made up of roughly 40 ophthalmopathy patients, 70 to 80 hyperthyroidism patients and 17 progressor patients. In roughly six Graves' hyperthyroidism patients, the study also compared T-cell repertoires from thyroid tissue with T-cell repertoires from blood. Following sampling, methimazole starting at 30 mg daily was given to hyperthyroidism patients, and high-dose intravenous methylprednisolone was given to ophthalmopathy patients. Prospective prediction of ophthalmopathy was tested in an independent validation cohort consisting of fewer than 20 hyperthyroidism patients and more than 15 patients who later progressed to ophthalmopathy. A discovery cohort of around 98 patients, 43 with Graves' ophthalmopathy and about 60 with stable Graves' hyperthyroidism, was used to find distinguishing TCR V-J signatures. Beyond this particular receptor, the publication reports: A model built on a 13 V-J signature distinguished ophthalmopathy from stable hyperthyroidism, reaching 87.88% sensitivity and around 81% specificity in cross-validation and 80%/75% in testing. Most expanded thyroid clonotypes (frequency above 0.001) were also detected in blood, suggesting blood repertoires may reflect thyroid immune responses. No statistical method was used to fix the sample size in advance, and group allocation was not hidden from the investigators. In validation, the model predicted progression to ophthalmopathy with roughly 70% sensitivity and about 72% specificity, a median of about 6 months before onset.

Ten or more counts support this clonotype. No cognate antigen has been identified for it. Base-call qualities are not available, and no considerably larger clone is one nucleotide away. From a lookup of the germline V gene (reference sequence), CDR1 and CDR2 are GTSNPN and SVGIG. V is clipped by 8 bases and J by 8 bases, and the sequence between their germline boundaries is 16 bases long. The CDR3, cysteine through phenylalanine, is 12 amino acids long. Only the CDR3 region is kept as DNA, spanning 36 bases read in frame from base 1. The TCR beta CDR3 regions were amplified from RNA transcripts. The first round of RT-PCR for the TCR CDR3 was performed with the HTBI primer set and the Qiagen OneStep RT-PCR kit. The libraries were constructed in a second round of multiplex PCR and then size-selected and purified. Libraries were sequenced paired-end with 100 bp reads on an Illumina HiSeq2000. Processing in the source paper ran as follows. SOAPnuke was used to process the raw data, with reads discarded if the reads contained adapters or uncalled bases, had a mean Phred below 15, or lacked an exact constant-primer or identifier match. COPE v1.2.5 was used to merge the high-quality paired reads, and each unique nucleotide sequence was defined as a clonotype. Clonotypes were aligned to IMGT TRBV, TRBD and TRBJ reference segments using MiTCR v1.1. The analysis included only V-J combinations with a frequency above 0.0001, which together covered more than 98% of the repertoires. A TCS score was defined as the ratio of F50 (clonal expansion) to E x V (chaos), with BLOSUM62-based TCRdist applied between CDR3 peptides within each V-J. Welch's t-statistics and random forest reduced around 510 V-J features to around 14, which were used in a naive Bayes classifier (R e1071). TCRdb reran the public reads through fastp at Q25 and MiXCR, keeping productive beta chains. Rows are combined by CDR3 protein, so each entry shows the most common genes and DNA. TCRdb assigned the V and J calls; the authors' analysis was not used. Recorded for this sample are about 250,000 distinct CDR3 sequences; around 24% of them occurred a single time. Jointly, the top ten make up under 40% of the sample.

Ophthalmopathy patients had moderately to severely active disease, with a Clinical Activity Score of 3 or more, a NOSPECS grade of 4 or more, and a disease duration of less than 3 months. The study excluded patients with uncontrolled infections, other autoimmune diseases, pregnancy or lactation. Diagnoses were established on the basis of clinical symptoms, serum thyroxine and TRAb, thyroid ultrasound, and orbital computed tomography. PBMCs were separated from around 9.1 ml of fresh peripheral blood using Ficoll-Paque density gradient centrifugation. Total RNA was extracted with Trizol reagent, and quality was checked on an Agilent 2100 Bioanalyzer.

The sequenced sample was blood. In this chain, TRBV30 is recombined with TRBJ2-4; D gene: possibly TRBD2, on 5 matching bases. The receptor was isolated from a woman aged 40 to 50 with Graves' ophthalmopathy. The CDR3 amino acid sequence is: CAGSLWGDIQYF. In nucleotide form, the sequence is TGTGCCGGAAGTTTATGGGGAGACATTCAGTACTTC.